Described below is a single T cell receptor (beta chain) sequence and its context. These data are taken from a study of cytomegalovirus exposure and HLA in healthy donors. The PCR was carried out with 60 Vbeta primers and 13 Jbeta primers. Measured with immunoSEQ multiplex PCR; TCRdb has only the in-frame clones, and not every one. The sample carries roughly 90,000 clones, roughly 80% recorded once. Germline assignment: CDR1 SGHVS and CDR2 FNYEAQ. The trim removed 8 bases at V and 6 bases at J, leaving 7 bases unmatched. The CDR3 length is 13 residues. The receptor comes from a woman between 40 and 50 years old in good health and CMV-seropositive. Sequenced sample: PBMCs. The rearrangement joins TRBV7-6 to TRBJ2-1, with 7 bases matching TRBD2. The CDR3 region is CASGGRASNEQFF. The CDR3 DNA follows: TGTGCCAGCGGCGGGAGAGCAAGCAATGAGCAGTTCTTC.